This T cell receptor beta chain was identified in a study of immune evolution from preneoplasia to lung adenocarcinoma. This table comes from immunoSEQ multiplex PCR, and its TCRdb copy is limited to in-frame clones, with some not included. In the table there are 3,500 to 4,500 clones, 81% of which are singletons. The V gene's germline CDR1 is SEHNR and CDR2 FQNEAQ (reference sequence). This CDR3 is 15 amino acids long. After removal of 5 bases from V and 4 bases from J, the junction contained 10 bases not matched to a gene. Resections took place in Japan or China from about 2014 to 2018. H&E slides confirmed each diagnosis, reviewed by two pathologists independently. In its sample, this clone was seen once.

The chain employs TRBV7-9 and TRBJ1-2, with 7 positions matching TRBD1. The specimen was FFPE adjacent normal lung tissue. This sequence was found in a person aged 65-85 years with lung adenocarcinoma. In DNA, the CDR3 is TGTGCCAGCAGCCGATCTGACAGGGAAAGCTATGGCTACACCTTC. This codes for CASSRSDRESYGYTF.